One and the same sample provided the 14 T cell receptor beta chains below, sequenced in a study of blood T cell repertoires in COVID-19. Sequencing used immunoSEQ multiplex PCR; TCRdb keeps in-frame clones, though not all of them. The sample lists approximately 160,000 clones, about four fifths seen once, with 10% to 15% in the top ten. The sequencing input was peripheral blood. The receptor source for this set is a man aged 65 to 79 who had recovered from COVID-19.

The chain has TRBV7-3 and TRBJ1-5; 8 bases line up with TRBD1. The length of the CDR3 is 16 residues. Trimming took 1 base from V and 10 from J; bases not matched to a gene: 12. Per germline, CDR1 SGHTA and CDR2 FQGTGA. The CDR3 spells CASSLRSRDRYEPQHF. The CDR3 nucleotides read TGTGCCAGCAGCTTAAGAAGTCGGGACAGGTACGAACCCCAGCATTTT. Complete variable domain (other parts from reference TRBV7-3 and TRBJ1-5): GAGVSQTPSNKVTEKGKYVELRCDPISGHTALYWYRQSLGQGPEFLIYFQGTGAADDSGLPNDRFFAVRPEGSVSTLKIQRTERGDSAVYLCASSLRSRDRYEPQHFGDGTRLSIL.

This chain connects TRBV3-1 (or the pseudogene TRBV3-2) to TRBJ2-1, with TRBD1 identical over 11 bases. The CDR3 extends over 14 amino acids. Germline CDR1 reads LGHDT; CDR2 reads YNNKEL (reference sequence). Unmatched junction bases numbered 6, after V lost 7 bases and J lost 7 bases. CDR3 loop: CASKGQGGVNEQFF. CDR3 bases: TGTGCCAGCAAGGGACAGGGGGGTGTAAATGAGCAGTTCTTC.

This clone appeared once. The chain links TRBV28 to TRBJ2-7; 11 nucleotides agree with TRBD2. Germline CDR1 reads MDHEN; CDR2 reads SYDVKM. V lost 6 bases, J lost 5 bases, and 6 bases stayed unmatched. This CDR3 has 14 amino acids. CDR3 nucleotide sequence: TGTGCCAGCAGGCCGCTAGCGGGAGGCGACGAGCAGTACTTC. Its protein is CASRPLAGGDEQYF.

Remarks on this clone: A much bigger clone sits one base away, suggesting this may be a read error. J is TRBJ1-3 and V is TRBV9; 7 bases agree with TRBD1. CDR1 and CDR2 from the germline V gene are SGDLS and YYNGEE. CDR3 length: 14 amino acids. Trimming took 4 bases from V and 4 from J; bases not matched to a gene: 5. The CDR3 loop is CASSPGTEGNTIYF. The CDR3 region has the DNA TGTGCCAGCAGCCCCGGGACAGAAGGAAACACCATATATTTT. Supplemented by reference TRBV9 and TRBJ1-3, the full variable domain reads DSGVTQTPKHLITATGQRVTLRCSPRSGDLSVYWYQQSLDQGLQFLIQYYNGEERAKGNILERFSAQQFPDLHSELNLSSLELGDSALYFCASSPGTEGNTIYFGEGSWLTVV.

The chain employs TRBV27 and TRBJ2-1; TRBD2 matches at 10 bases. Germline values: CDR1 MNHEY, CDR2 SMNVEV (reference sequence). The CDR3 covers 16 residues. Trimming at V came to 5 bases and at J to 3 bases, leaving 7 bases not matched to a gene. CDR3 sequence reads: CASSPRLAGVYNEQFF. CDR3 coding DNA: TGTGCCAGCAGTCCCCGCCTAGCGGGGGTCTACAATGAGCAGTTCTTC.

The chain employs TRBV5-4 and TRBJ2-1, with a tentative D call TRBD1 (6 bases). Germline V CDR1 and CDR2: SGHNT, YYREEE (reference sequence). V lost 4 bases to trimming and J lost 5 bases, with 16 bases between them. This CDR3 spans 15 amino acids. The CDR3 DNA reads as TGTGCCAGCAGCGACCGGGACACCTCGAACAATGAGCAGTTCTTC. Translated: CASSDRDTSNNEQFF.

The chain carries TRBV6-1 and TRBJ1-2; the match to TRBD1 covers 8 bases. The CDR3 consists of 15 residues. V lost 3 bases and J lost 4; bases outside the gene matches: 7. Looked up from germline, CDR1 is MNHNS and CDR2 is SASEGT. CDR3 region: CASSERTGLSYGYTF. The CDR3 DNA follows: TGTGCCAGCAGTGAGAGGACAGGGTTGAGCTATGGCTACACCTTC.

This clone was seen a handful of times. The J gene is TRBJ1-6, the V gene TRBV28; no reliable D call. V was trimmed by 1 base and J by 13 bases, leaving 14 bases between them. This CDR3 spans 14 amino acids. The germline V gene has CDR1 MDHEN and CDR2 SYDVKM. In DNA form, the CDR3 reads TGTGCCAGCAGTTTATCTGGCGCGTCGCGGCCCCTCCACTTT. This sequence encodes CASSLSGASRPLHF.

V gene TRBV27 combines with J gene TRBJ1-6; D might be TRBD1 (6 bases). The germline V gene encodes CDR1 MNHEY and CDR2 SMNVEV (reference sequence). V lost 3 bases, J lost 8 bases, and 14 bases lay in between. The CDR3 loop spans 15 amino acids. The CDR3 loop reads CASSFGRGADSPLHF. In DNA, the CDR3 is TGTGCCAGCAGTTTCGGTCGGGGGGCAGATTCACCCCTCCACTTT.

The chain carries TRBV2 and TRBJ2-7; D might be TRBD2 (6 bases). The CDR3 spans 17 residues. Germline V gene data show CDR1 as SNHLY and CDR2 as FYNNEI. V lost 6 bases and J lost 0, with 21 bases in between. The CDR3, as DNA: TGTGCCAGCAGCGGGAGACGTTTGGCGGTGCCCTCCTACGAGCAGTACTTC. This sequence encodes CASSGRRLAVPSYEQYF.

CDR3 in DNA: TGTGCCAGTAGCCTGATACCTAGCGGGAGTCAAAACATTCAGTACTTC. It is translated as CASSLIPSGSQNIQYF. This rearrangement joins TRBV19 to TRBJ2-4; 10 positions agree with TRBD2. V was pared by 6 bases and J by 5 bases, with 10 bases of the junction left unmatched. Germline loops: CDR1 LNHDA, CDR2 SQIVND (reference sequence). The CDR3 runs to 16 residues. Drawing the rest from reference TRBV19 and TRBJ2-4, the complete variable domain is DGGITQSPKYLFRKEGQNVTLSCEQNLNHDAMYWYRQDPGQGLRLIYYSQIVNDFQKGDIAEGYSVSREKKESFPLTVTSAQKNPTAFYLCASSLIPSGSQNIQYFGAGTRLSVL.

This clone has a handful of counts. This chain's CDR3 is CATSDPSRDRSQETQYF. The CDR3, as DNA: TGTGCCACCAGTGATCCAAGCCGGGACAGGAGTCAAGAGACCCAGTACTTC. The chain couples TRBV24-1 to TRBJ2-5; TRBD1 agrees at 8 bases. CDR3 size: 17 residues. Per germline, CDR1 KGHDR and CDR2 SFDVKD. V shed 3 bases, J shed 2 bases, and the junction held 10 bases outside the gene matches.

This chain joins TRBV24-1 and TRBJ2-3; D is possibly TRBD2 (6 bases). CDR3 length: 14 amino acids. The germline V gene has CDR1 KGHDR and CDR2 SFDVKD. V lost 7 bases, J lost 0 bases, and 10 bases lay in between. CDR3 loop: CATSASGSTDTQYF. CDR3 coding DNA: TGTGCCACCAGCGCAAGCGGGAGCACAGATACGCAGTATTTT.

The chain links TRBV28 to TRBJ2-3, with TRBD2 matching 8 bases. CDR3 length: 15 amino acids. V dropped 5 bases and J dropped 0; count of bases not matched to a gene: 4. Per germline, CDR1 MDHEN and CDR2 SYDVKM. The CDR3 bases are TGTGCCAGCAGTCAGCGGGAGAGTAGCACAGATACGCAGTATTTT. As protein: CASSQRESSTDTQYF.